These 8 T cell receptor beta chains share one sample of origin, sequenced in a study of T cell responses to AZD1222 COVID-19 vaccine. TCRdb's table, derived via immunoSEQ multiplex PCR, lists solely in-frame clones and lacks some. The sample yields around 84,000 clones, approximately 90% seen once. The sample was peripheral blood, taken on day 0 of MenACWY control vaccination. Source of these receptors: an adult in good health.

This clone was observed a single time. V and J are TRBV5-4 and TRBJ2-7, with 7 bases fitting TRBD2. The CDR3 runs 17 residues. V dropped 4 bases and J dropped 2; count of bases not matched to a gene: 15. CDR1 and CDR2 from the germline V gene are SGHNT and YYREEE (reference sequence). CDR3 bases: TGTGCCAGCAGCGTGGGGGAGGGGAGGGTGGGTGCCTACGAGCAGTACTTC. Translating gives CASSVGEGRVGAYEQYF.

The chain recombines TRBV3-1 (or the pseudogene TRBV3-2) with TRBJ2-3; the D gene is possibly TRBD2 (5 bases). The CDR3 covers 14 residues. Germline CDR1 reads LGHDT; CDR2 reads YNNKEL (reference sequence). With 3 bases removed from V and 2 bases from J, the gap between germline ends came to 9 bases. CDR3 in amino acids: CASSQGGPTDTQYF. CDR3 nucleotides: TGTGCCAGCAGCCAGGGCGGGCCCACAGATACGCAGTATTTT.

The chain couples TRBV6-5 to TRBJ2-2, with TRBD1 matching over 7 bases. The CDR3 sequence is 15 residues long. Germline V gene lookup returns CDR1 MNHEY and CDR2 SVGAGI. V trimming: 8 bases; J trimming: 1 base; junction bases outside the gene matches: 7. CDR3 DNA: TGTGCCAGCGGGCGAGGGACAGAGAACACCGGGGAGCTGTTTTTT. Protein sequence: CASGRGTENTGELFF.

CDR3 coding DNA: TGTGCCAGCAGCTTTATGGAGGGGAAGGGTCAGCCCCAGCATTTT. Translation gives CASSFMEGKGQPQHF. This chain links TRBV7-2 with TRBJ1-5, with D maybe TRBD1 (5 bases). CDR3 length: 15 residues. Per the germline V gene, CDR1 is SGHTA and CDR2 is FQGNSA. Trimming removed 3 bases at V and 6 bases at J, with 15 bases between.

The rearrangement links TRBV10-1 to TRBJ1-1; D might be TRBD1 (5 bases). CDR1 and CDR2 (germline): WNHNN, SYGVQD (reference sequence). With 8 bases removed from V and 1 base from J, the gap between germline ends came to 17 bases. This CDR3 has 15 amino acids. CDR3 amino acids: CASANSGPPNTEAFF. The CDR3 coding sequence is TGCGCCAGCGCCAACTCGGGACCGCCGAACACTGAAGCTTTCTTT.

This chain joins TRBV28 and TRBJ2-7; 10 nucleotides agree with TRBD2. Per germline, CDR1 MDHEN and CDR2 SYDVKM. The junction had 13 bases not matched to a gene; V was cut back by 4 bases and J by 7 bases. There are 16 residues in the CDR3. CDR3 sequence reads: CASSSHMLAGAQEQYF. The CDR3 DNA reads as TGTGCCAGCAGTTCGCACATGCTAGCGGGAGCTCAAGAGCAGTACTTC. The full variable domain, completed using reference TRBV28 and TRBJ2-7, is DVKVTQSSRYLVKRTGEKVFLECVQDMDHENMFWYRQDPGLGLRLIYFSYDVKMKEKGDIPEGYSVSREKKERFSLILESASTNQTSMYLCASSSHMLAGAQEQYFGPGTRLTVT.

The gene calls are TRBV7-2 and TRBJ2-7; D is ambiguous. Trimming took off 1 base at V and 2 bases at J, with 6 bases between the two ends. The CDR3 length is 13 residues. Germline CDR1 SGHTA, CDR2 FQGNSA. The CDR3 here is CASSLGVPYEQYF. CDR3 nucleotides: TGTGCCAGCAGCTTAGGTGTCCCCTACGAGCAGTACTTC.

In DNA, the CDR3 is TGTGCCAGCAGCGAACGGGACAGGCCAACCTACGAGCAGTACTTC. Translation gives CASSERDRPTYEQYF. The gene calls are TRBV2 and TRBJ2-7; TRBD1 aligns across 8 bases. The CDR3 spans 15 residues. Germline assignment: CDR1 SNHLY and CDR2 FYNNEI. J was trimmed by 2 bases and V by 6 bases; bases with no gene match: 9.